These 21 T cell receptor beta chains originate from one sample sequenced in a study of cytomegalovirus exposure and HLA in healthy donors. 60 Vbeta and 13 Jbeta primers were used in PCR. Repertoires were generated with immunoSEQ multiplex PCR, while TCRdb's copy carries only in-frame clones and drops some. Among about 67,000 clones, around 67% were seen once, and the ten largest hold under 2.5%. Sequences were obtained from PBMCs. The receptor source for this set is a young woman in good health and CMV-seronegative.

This clone appeared once. The V and J genes are TRBV5-1 and TRBJ2-5, with a weak D call TRBD1 (6 bases). Trimming took 7 bases from V and 4 from J, leaving 14 bases between them. CDR1 and CDR2 from the germline V gene are SGHRS and YFSETQ. This CDR3 is 13 amino acids long. CDR3 in amino acids: CASRPQGPETQYF. CDR3 in DNA: TGCGCCAGCCGCCCTCAGGGGCCAGAGACCCAGTACTTC.

The table lists this clone with a count of one. This rearrangement joins TRBV19 to TRBJ1-5, with TRBD1 identical over 10 bases. J lost 5 bases, V lost 4 bases, and 5 bases had no gene match. Per the germline V gene, CDR1 is LNHDA and CDR2 is SQIVND (reference sequence). There are 15 residues in the CDR3. The CDR3: CASSTPGTGDQPQHF. CDR3 DNA: TGTGCCAGTAGTACGCCCGGGACAGGGGATCAGCCCCAGCATTTT.

J is TRBJ2-2 and V is TRBV19, with TRBD2 as a possible D gene (5 bases). This CDR3 is 14 amino acids long. Germline V gene lookup returns CDR1 LNHDA and CDR2 SQIVND (reference sequence). Trimming removed 7 bases from V and 0 bases from J, with 9 bases in between. CDR3 DNA sequence: TGTGCCAGTAAGCGGACCTCGAACACCGGGGAGCTGTTTTTT. This encodes CASKRTSNTGELFF.

The rearrangement links TRBV5-6 to TRBJ2-3; D gene uncertain. CDR3 size: 16 residues. V was cut by 0 bases and J by 0 bases, with 11 bases left in between. Germline lookup yields CDR1 SGHDT and CDR2 YYEEEE. The CDR3 here is CASSLGAGPSTDTQYF. The CDR3 DNA follows: TGTGCCAGCAGCTTGGGTGCAGGCCCTAGCACAGATACGCAGTATTTT.

This clone was observed a few times. The CDR3 sequence is CASSPDSPREQYF. In DNA form, the CDR3 reads TGTGCCAGCAGCCCCGACTCCCCTAGAGAGCAGTACTTC. The chain uses TRBV7-3 and TRBJ2-7; D call uncertain. The V gene's germline CDR1 is SGHTA and CDR2 FQGTGA. Trimming shortened V by 5 bases and J by 7 bases, and 15 bases separated the two germline ends. The CDR3 runs 13 residues.

The V gene is TRBV4-2, the J gene TRBJ1-6; D is perhaps TRBD1 (6 bases). The germline CDR1 and CDR2 sequences are LGHNA and YNFKEQ. Trimming removed 0 bases from V and 10 bases from J, with 10 bases in between. The CDR3 spans 14 residues. The CDR3 sequence is CASSQDPGESPLHF. The CDR3 coding sequence is TGTGCCAGCAGCCAAGACCCAGGGGAATCACCCCTCCACTTT.

The V call is TRBV15, the J call TRBJ1-5; 10 bases line up with TRBD1. Unmatched junction bases numbered 5, after V lost 2 bases and J lost 1 base. Germline V gene lookup returns CDR1 LNHNV and CDR2 YYDKDF (reference sequence). The CDR3 loop spans 17 amino acids. The CDR3: CATSRRTGGTSNQPQHF. The CDR3 nucleotides are TGTGCCACCAGCAGAAGGACAGGGGGGACCAGCAATCAGCCCCAGCATTTT. The full variable domain, in which reference TRBV15 and TRBJ1-5 provide the parts outside the CDR3, is DAMVIQNPRYQVTQFGKPVTLSCSQTLNHNVMYWYQQKSSQAPKLLFHYYDKDFNNEADTPDNFQSRRPNTSFCFLDIRSPGLGDTAMYLCATSRRTGGTSNQPQHFGDGTRLSIL.

This sequence joins TRBV7-8 and TRBJ2-7; 7 bases are a match to TRBD2. Germline V gene data show CDR1 as SGHVS and CDR2 as FQNEAQ. Germline trimming cut 5 bases from V and 5 bases from J; bases unmatched to any gene: 6. The CDR3 is 13 amino acids. This chain's CDR3 is CASSPDGGNEQYF. As DNA, the CDR3 is TGTGCCAGCAGCCCCGACGGGGGGAACGAGCAGTACTTC. Complete variable domain (other parts from reference TRBV7-8 and TRBJ2-7): GAGVSQSPRYKVAKRGQDVALRCDPISGHVSLFWYQQALGQGPEFLTYFQNEAQLDKSGLPSDRFFAERPEGSVSTLKIQRTQQEDSAVYLCASSPDGGNEQYFGPGTRLTVT.

V gene TRBV27 combines with J gene TRBJ2-7; tentative D call: TRBD2 (5 bases). The CDR3 has 16 amino acids. Looked up from germline, CDR1 is MNHEY and CDR2 is SMNVEV (reference sequence). Deletions cut 3 bases from V and 0 bases from J, with 15 bases between. The CDR3 DNA sequence: TGTGCCAGCAGTTTGACTGGACGGAGGAGCTCCTACGAGCAGTACTTC. It encodes CASSLTGRRSSYEQYF.

The gene calls are TRBV5-6 and TRBJ2-1, with 9 bases identical to TRBD1. Germline V lookup: CDR1 SGHDT, CDR2 YYEEEE. This CDR3 comprises 16 residues. Germline trimming cut 2 bases from V and 4 bases from J; bases unmatched to any gene: 7. The CDR3 is CASSLDRGEIYNEQFF. In nucleotides, the CDR3 is TGTGCCAGCAGCTTAGACAGGGGGGAGATTTACAATGAGCAGTTCTTC.

The chain employs TRBV27 and TRBJ1-5, with D unclear. V was shortened by 3 bases and J by 4 bases, with 4 bases between the two germline ends. The CDR3 extends over 12 amino acids. Germline values: CDR1 MNHEY, CDR2 SMNVEV (reference sequence). CDR3 sequence: CASSFTNQPQHF. DNA of the CDR3: TGTGCCAGCAGTTTCACAAATCAGCCCCAGCATTTT.

The chain combines TRBV18 with TRBJ1-5; D is possibly TRBD1 (6 bases). CDR1 is KGHSH, CDR2 LQKENI, per germline. The CDR3 runs to 15 residues. V was shortened by 3 bases and J by 6 bases, with 15 bases between the two germline ends. CDR3 bases: TGTGCCAGCTCACCCGAGACTAAACAGGGTCAGCCCCAGCATTTT. This sequence encodes CASSPETKQGQPQHF.

The rearrangement uses TRBV11-3 and TRBJ1-1; 7 positions match TRBD1. V lost 3 bases and J lost 0; bases outside the gene matches: 7. Germline assignment: CDR1 SGHNT and CDR2 YENEEA. CDR3 size: 16 residues. This CDR3 is CASSFSGGQLNTEAFF. DNA of the CDR3: TGTGCCAGCAGCTTTAGTGGGGGACAGCTGAACACTGAAGCTTTCTTT.

The rearrangement links TRBV5-4 to TRBJ1-1; TRBD1 might be the D (5 bases). V was trimmed by 4 bases and J by 4 bases, leaving 17 bases between them. The CDR3 is 15 amino acids. CDR1 is SGHNT and CDR2 is YYREEE in the germline V gene (reference sequence). CDR3 loop: CASSASRGGSTEAFF. The CDR3 nucleotides read TGTGCCAGCAGCGCTTCTCGGGGGGGGAGCACTGAAGCTTTCTTT.

This clone was seen just once. The V and J genes are TRBV4-2 and TRBJ2-1, with 14 bases that match TRBD2. The length of the CDR3 is 16 residues. The J segment lost 10 bases and the V segment lost 4 bases, leaving 9 bases of the junction unmatched. Germline CDR1 reads LGHNA; CDR2 reads YNFKEQ. CDR3 amino acids: CASSPGLAGGMVEQFF. The CDR3 nucleotides are TGTGCCAGCAGCCCCGGACTAGCGGGGGGCATGGTGGAGCAGTTCTTC.

This clone has just one count. This chain joins TRBV11-2 and TRBJ2-4; 10 bases align to TRBD2. The CDR3 runs 14 residues. J gave up 9 bases and V 5 bases, and 7 bases lay outside the gene matches. Germline V gene sequence: CDR1 SGHAT, CDR2 FQNNGV. CDR3 nucleotides: TGTGCCAGCAGCCTCCGAGCGGGGGGGGCCATTCAGTACTTC. Translated, it gives CASSLRAGGAIQYF.

V usage is TRBV6-6 and J usage is TRBJ2-5; D unclear. The J call may be in error: the DNA end matches TRBJ2-7 better. The CDR3 length is 13 residues. Per germline, CDR1 MNHNY and CDR2 SVGAGI (reference sequence). The DNA for the CDR3 is TGTGCCAGCAGTTCCGCCAGGCCCTACGAGCAGTACTTC. The encoded protein is CASSSARPYEQYF.

This chain uses TRBV6-1 with TRBJ1-2; 8 bases match TRBD1. Germline trimming cut 1 base from V and 3 bases from J; bases unmatched to any gene: 13. The CDR3 is 18 amino acids. Germline V lookup: CDR1 MNHNS, CDR2 SASEGT. The CDR3 spells CASSEGPGQALGYYGYTF. The CDR3 DNA reads TGTGCCAGCAGTGAAGGCCCGGGACAGGCCCTTGGGTACTATGGCTACACCTTC.

Of note for this clone: This CDR3 fails to terminate in the conserved phenylalanine or tryptophan, so it likely reflects a read error. The rearrangement joins TRBV25-1 to TRBJ2-7, with D possibly matching TRBD1 (5 bases). Between the trimmed V and J ends, which lost 2 bases and 2 bases, there was a span of 13 bases. Per germline, CDR1 MGHDK and CDR2 SYGVNS. CDR3 length equals 15 residues. In DNA form, the CDR3 reads TGTGCCAGCAGTGAAGAAGGGGATAGCCCCTACGAGCAGTACCTC. It yields the protein CASSEEGDSPYEQYL.

The gene calls are TRBV25-1 and TRBJ2-1, with TRBD2 as a possible D gene (6 bases). Between the trimmed V and J ends, which lost 4 bases and 3 bases, there was a span of 13 bases. CDR1 is MGHDK and CDR2 is SYGVNS in the germline V gene. This CDR3 comprises 15 residues. The CDR3 here is CASSGPHGGYNEQFF. The DNA of the CDR3 is TGTGCCAGCAGTGGCCCCCACGGGGGCTACAATGAGCAGTTCTTC.

The gene calls are TRBV2 and TRBJ2-5; 10 bases align to TRBD2. Germline trimming cut 7 bases from V and 4 bases from J; bases unmatched to any gene: 12. There are 16 residues in the CDR3. Germline V gene sequence: CDR1 SNHLY, CDR2 FYNNEI. The CDR3 sequence is CASTYLAGATGETQYF. In nucleotides, the CDR3 is TGTGCCAGCACCTATCTAGCGGGGGCCACCGGAGAGACCCAGTACTTC.